This record covers a single T cell receptor (beta chain). This sample is part of a study of patients and donors after allogeneic stem cell transplantation. Trimming cost V 6 bases and J 1 base, with 10 bases left between them. The germline CDR1 and CDR2 sequences are DFQATT and SNEGSKA (reference sequence). The CDR3 sequence is 13 residues long. TCRdb re-derived calls from the RT-PCR reads in MiXCR, one entry per CDR3 protein. The data show under 35,000 distinct CDR3 sequences, 37% seen once. The clonotype comes from a human donor who was either an allogeneic HSCT recipient or a stem cell or donor lymphocyte infusion donor (not recorded which). It is not recorded whose cells these are; they may come from a transplant donor. Sequenced sample: blood, either unsorted or a sorted T cell fraction (not recorded which). The chain combines TRBV20-1 with TRBJ1-5, with a tentative D call TRBD1 (6 bases). In DNA form, the CDR3 reads TGCAGTGCGAACAGGGCGAGCAATCAGCCCCAGCATTTT. Protein product: CSANRASNQPQHF.